This T cell receptor (beta chain) was identified in a study of T-cell reconstitution after alpha-beta-depleted transplantation in children. Overall study findings and caveats: The origin of alpha-beta T cells about two months after transplant was reportedly several hundred expanded graft clones. After one year, T-cell counts and TCRbeta diversity mostly came from new T cells.

A word on this clonotype: The antigen remains unidentified.

Researchers prepared the TCRbeta library using unique molecular identifiers, the study reports. TCRdb recomputed calls from the PCR reads with MiXCR, one row per CDR3 protein. This table holds roughly 310,000 distinct CDR3 sequences, more than 20% found once. The sequencing here drew on PBMCs, mostly from graft donor cells, taken 180 days after TCRalphabeta/CD19-depleted stem cell transplant. The TCR was taken from a male patient younger than 18 who had a stem cell transplant for acute lymphoblastic leukemia, so the T cells may come from the graft donor.

This CDR3 is CASRTSFGSSYNEQFF. The CDR3 DNA sequence: TGTGCCAGCAGAACATCTTTTGGGAGCTCCTACAATGAGCAGTTCTTC. This chain uses TRBV12-3 or TRBV12-4 with TRBJ2-1; the D gene is possibly TRBD2 (5 bases). Trimming removed 6 bases from V and 0 bases from J, with 15 bases in between. The CDR3 sequence is 16 residues long.